This T cell receptor beta chain emerged from a study of shared clonotypes between healthy human individuals (dated by TCRdb to 2019 to 2021). Context from the whole study: The cohort included three men and a couple of women between 18 and 49 years of age. Per donor, three plates each were used for CD4 naive and CD4 memory, two for CD8 naive, and one for CD8 memory. To estimate repertoire size and how much clonotype sharing occurs between individuals, the study deeply sequenced the blood TCR repertoires of several healthy adults. To increase sequencing depth and limit assay-specific biases, TCR repertoire library preparation and sequencing were carried out by different laboratories using diverse techniques. Leukapheresis yielded between about 0.94 and 8.9 billion PBMCs per donor. Study-wide findings and limitations: Because the study included a small number of donors, the genetic and exposure-history diversity represented was limited. Sampling was restricted to blood, and TCR repertoires in tissues likely differ from the TCR repertoires found in blood. Pairwise subsampling led to the expectation that sequencing depth would affect the degree of clonotype sharing among donors. Sharing across several donors was observed for about 5% of naive CD4, around 3.5% of naive CD8, about 2.3% of memory CD4, and over 0.3% of memory CD8 clonotypes. Incomplete sequencing was indicated by rarefaction of sorted-subset datasets, despite the large sequencing depth. Higher generation probabilities were observed for clonotypes shared by all four sorted-subset donors than for non-shared clonotypes. Estimated clonotype richness was generally larger for naive than for memory subsets.

Concerning this clone itself: The specificity of this receptor is unknown. No base-level quality is on record; no much larger clone is a single base apart.

Using the deep immunoSEQ assay, multiplex PCR amplified TCR CDR3 regions from genomic DNA. Genomic DNA extracted from each cell subset was distributed evenly over all wells of several immunoSEQ 96-well plates, and each plate served as one replicate. Each replicate PCR for sorted subsets received 150 to 250 ng genomic DNA, equal to about 30,000 T cell genomes. Purified libraries were measured with a Qubit 3.0 fluorometer, size-checked on a Bioanalyzer 2100, and measured again with the KAPA Library Quantification kit. A separate single-read 150-cycle Illumina NextSeq 550 flow cell was used to sequence each immunoSEQ 96-well plate. Per the authors' processing: The immunoSEQ output contained only junctional sequences without quality scores, so filtering could not match that applied to full-length reads. Sequences were annotated with PyIR, a Python wrapper for IgBLAST v1.9, using IMGT germline references to assign V/J genes and CDR3. Reads were filtered out if the reads had weak V/J assignments (E-value above 1e-6), no CDR3, stop codons, out-of-frame junctions, or ambiguous translated residues. V3J clonotypes were defined by identical inferred V gene, J gene, and CDR3 amino acid sequence. To compute the percentage overlap between repertoires, the number of shared unique clonotypes was divided by the size of the smaller repertoire. RTK rarefaction, the Chao1 estimator, and Recon v2.1 estimates of unobserved clonotypes were used to assess repertoire richness. OLGA was used to compute generation probabilities for all TCRbeta clonotypes that the gDNA method yielded from a few donors. What TCRdb holds here is the immuneACCESS table cut down to in-frame rearrangements. Part of the clones is not present; checked against another copy, under half of the missing clones reflect an unresolved V gene, and the others are unexplained. V and J calls and clone size are as listed in that table; D and trimming were resolved from the DNA. The sample table holds millions of clones, of which roughly 94% were seen once. About 0.13% of the sample rests with the top ten.

The donors were healthy, HIV-negative adults who had no recently reported acute infections or vaccinations. All donors were Caucasian adults living in Nashville, Tennessee, USA. CD4+ T cells were enriched by magnetic negative selection, after which naive cells were positively selected on CD45RA and the negative fraction was taken as the memory subset. Blood was collected by leukapheresis, and PBMCs were isolated by Ficoll-Histopaque density gradient centrifugation and then cryopreserved in liquid nitrogen vapor phase. Purity and quantity of every magnetically sorted T cell population were checked by analytical flow cytometry. Each sorted fraction had its genomic DNA isolated and then quantified by UV absorbance on a Nanodrop 2000c. According to the germline V gene (reference sequence), CDR1 reads PRHDT and CDR2 reads FYEKMQ. V and J lose 4 bases and 3 bases, and a span of 13 bases separates them. From its cysteine to its phenylalanine, the CDR3 spans 14 amino acids. Only the CDR3 region is kept as DNA, spanning 42 bases read in frame from base 1.

Sequenced input: naive CD4+ T cells sorted from blood. The cell subset or site label of this sample denotes: CD45RA+ positively selected. The clonotype comes from a young man in good health. The sequence is built from TRBV13 and TRBJ2-7, and possibly TRBD2, on 6 matching bases. The DNA is as follows: TGTGCCAGCAGCTCCGCGGGGCCCTTCTACGAGCAGTACTTC. Its translation is CASSSAGPFYEQYF.